One T cell receptor beta chain is described in this entry. Its antigen specificity is not known. The input lacks base qualities; no much larger clone sits a single base away. Donors were 35 to 40 systemically healthy Caucasian individuals from Russia aged roughly 6 to 95 years. Each donor gave ten milliliters of peripheral blood, collected into EDTA-treated Vacutainer tubes. PBMCs were isolated by Ficoll-Paque density-gradient centrifugation, with at least 6 million obtained per sample. Trizol reagent was used to extract total RNA from PBMCs, with at least 5.5 micrograms per sample. For every donor, an aliquot of PBMCs went through flow cytometry to measure the percentages of naive CD45RAhigh/CD27high T cells. The library was prepared using 5' RACE. The sequencer listed for this sample is Illumina HiSeq 2500. A second about 7 to 11 cycle PCR used a sample-barcoded 5' primer and a J-beta primer mix. A template-switch 5' adaptor carrying 12 random nucleotides introduced a unique molecular identifier onto each TCR beta cDNA molecule. Each sample yielded at least 2.5 million CDR3-containing paired-end reads. First-strand cDNA was synthesized from all RNA with the Mint cDNA synthesis kit, primed by a TRBC-specific oligonucleotide. Following uracil-DNA glycosylase treatment, a first 18-cycle PCR with universal primers M1SS and BC2_uni_R was performed on all cDNA. In the paper's pipeline: Normalization of each sample was performed by random selection of 1 million high-quality reads, each carrying a distinct molecular identifier. Instead of being binned into consensus sequences, reads that shared molecular identifiers were thrown out. CDR3 identification, clonotype clustering and error correction used MiTCR with a Q25 quality threshold and the strictest error-elimination algorithm. A nonparametric unseen species model with Euler transformation was used to estimate lower-bound total TCR beta diversity. TCRdb itself trimmed the public reads at Q25 with fastp, ran MiXCR and retained productive beta chains. Rows with a matching CDR3 protein are joined into one entry that keeps the most common DNA and genes. The V and J calls reflect TCRdb's pipeline rather than the authors' work. In this sample the table shows 600,000 to 1,000,000 distinct CDR3 sequences, about 25% of which occur a single time. The top ten clones comprise 3.7% of the sample.

V is pared back by 0 bases and J by 3 bases, with 6 bases lying between the germline termini. The CDR3 has 13 amino acids, counting the end cysteine and phenylalanine. Of all the DNA, just the CDR3 is kept, 39 bases in frame from base 1. The germline V gene supplies CDR1 LGHNA and CDR2 YSLEER. This specimen belongs to a study of blood T cells in healthy people across ages (dated by TCRdb to about 2015). In terms of the full investigation: In model experiments, template switching captured about one uniquely barcoded TCR beta cDNA molecule for every two T cells. The study measured age-related changes in TCR beta repertoire diversity using deep sequencing normalized with unique cDNA molecular identifiers. The donors were split into four age groups: young (average around 15 years), middle-aged (about 40), aged (62) and long-lived (roughly 88). Using the same blood draw, the study looked at two additional independent replicas of 1 million unique cDNA reads for two donors, one aged 18 to 30 and the other aged 80 or older. General study outcomes and caveats: Conclusive comparison of naive and antigen-experienced compartments was prevented by the profiling of bulk unsorted PBMCs. Estimates of total diversity based on one million sequenced T cells were regarded as lower bounds and as underestimates. The CMV infection status of donors was not known, potentially confounding age-related changes in expanded clonotypes. Compared with the aged group, the long-lived group had more naive CD4+ T cells, fewer expanded clones and increased TCR diversity, suggesting age selection. There was a strong correlation between observed TCR beta diversity and the percentage of naive T cells measured by flow cytometry. Observed TCR beta diversity per million T cells fell roughly linearly with age, and a significant reduction was already apparent by age around 39.

This sample was also put to use in a study of T cells of mothers and their children. Per the second study: Donors were nine systemically healthy Caucasian individuals: three mothers and their six children. cDNA synthesis used all of the extracted RNA, with 1.5 ug of RNA in each 15 ul reaction. Sample barcodes and 2-4 random nucleotides were added via the M1S primer in the second PCR. Each mother yielded over 9 million TCR beta CDR3 reads and each child 3 million or so reads. In both related and unrelated pairs, thymic selection shapes the output of TCR recombination in a similar way, with inherited differences having only a minor effect. Normalized repertoire overlap was always found to be slightly, but never significantly, higher in related mother-child pairs than in unrelated mother-child pairs. With a sensitivity of approximately 92 clones per million clonotypes, no persistent microchimeric T cell clones were detected. The study used deep NGS to compare TCR beta repertoires of mothers and children, seeking features distinguishing related mother-child pairs from unrelated individuals. Mothers averaged around 43 +/- 4 years of age and children averaged about 10 +/- 4 years. Libraries were sequenced on Illumina HiSeq 2000 with 100+100 nt paired-end reads after adapter ligation with NEBNext reagents. To prevent cross-contamination, the mother and child libraries were prepared one month apart and sequenced in separate runs. For each donor, between roughly 500,000 and 2,100,000 distinct TCR beta clonotypes were identified. Naive TCR beta clonotypes were estimated from low-frequency clonotypes matched to each donor's FACS-determined naive share, without sorting.

Sequencing was carried out using blood. This clonotype was sampled from a boy aged 10-17 years in good health. The rearranged segments are TRBV4-3 and TRBJ2-7, with the D gene uncertain. The CDR3 is CASSQEQNYEQYF. In nucleotide form, the sequence is TGCGCCAGCAGCCAAGAACAGAACTACGAGCAGTACTTC.